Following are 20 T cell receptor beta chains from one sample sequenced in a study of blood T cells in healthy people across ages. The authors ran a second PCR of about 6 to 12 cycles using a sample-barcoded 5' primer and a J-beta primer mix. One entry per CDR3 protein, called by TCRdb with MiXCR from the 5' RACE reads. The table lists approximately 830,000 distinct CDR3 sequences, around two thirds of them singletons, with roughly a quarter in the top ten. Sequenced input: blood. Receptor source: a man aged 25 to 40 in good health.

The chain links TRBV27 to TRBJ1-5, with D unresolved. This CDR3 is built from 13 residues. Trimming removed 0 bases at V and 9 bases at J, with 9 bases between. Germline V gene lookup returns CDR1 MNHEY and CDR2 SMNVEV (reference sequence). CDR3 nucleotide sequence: TGTGCCAGCAGTTTATCGAAGGGTCGGCCCCAGCATTTT. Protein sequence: CASSLSKGRPQHF.

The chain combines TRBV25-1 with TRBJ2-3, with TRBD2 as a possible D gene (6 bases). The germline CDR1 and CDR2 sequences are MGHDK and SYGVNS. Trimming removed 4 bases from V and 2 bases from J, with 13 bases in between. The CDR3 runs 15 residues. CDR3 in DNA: TGTGCCAGCAGTGTACGGGGACTGCACACAGATACGCAGTATTTT. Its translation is CASSVRGLHTDTQYF.

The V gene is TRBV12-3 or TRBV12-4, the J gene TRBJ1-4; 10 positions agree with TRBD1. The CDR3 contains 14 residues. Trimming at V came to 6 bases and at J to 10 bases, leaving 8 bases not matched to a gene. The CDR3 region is CASSTGTGDGKLFF. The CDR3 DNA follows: TGTGCCAGCAGCACCGGGACAGGGGATGGAAAACTGTTTTTT.

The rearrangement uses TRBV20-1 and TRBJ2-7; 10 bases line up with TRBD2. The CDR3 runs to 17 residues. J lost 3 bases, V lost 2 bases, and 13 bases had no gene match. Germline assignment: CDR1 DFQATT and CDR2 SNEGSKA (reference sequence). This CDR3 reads CSARLAPGLATLYEQYF. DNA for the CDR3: TGCAGTGCTAGACTAGCCCCGGGACTAGCGACTCTCTACGAGCAGTACTTC.

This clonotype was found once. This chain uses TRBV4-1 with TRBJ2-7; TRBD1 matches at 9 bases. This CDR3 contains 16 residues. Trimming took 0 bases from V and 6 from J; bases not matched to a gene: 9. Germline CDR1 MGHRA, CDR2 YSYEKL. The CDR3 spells CASSQDSHRGPREQYF. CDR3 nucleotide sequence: TGCGCCAGCAGCCAAGATAGCCACAGGGGGCCCCGCGAGCAGTACTTC.

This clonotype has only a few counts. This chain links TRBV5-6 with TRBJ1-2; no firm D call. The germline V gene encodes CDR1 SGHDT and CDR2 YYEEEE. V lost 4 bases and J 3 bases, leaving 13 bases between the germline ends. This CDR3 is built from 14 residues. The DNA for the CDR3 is TGTGCCAGCAGCCGGCGAGGGCAGGACTATGGCTACACCTTC. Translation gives CASSRRGQDYGYTF. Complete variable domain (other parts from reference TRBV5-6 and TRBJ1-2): DAGVTQSPTHLIKTRGQQVTLRCSPKSGHDTVSWYQQALGQGPQFIFQYYEEEERQRGNFPDRFSGHQFPNYSSELNVNALLLGDSALYLCASSRRGQDYGYTFGSGTRLTVV.

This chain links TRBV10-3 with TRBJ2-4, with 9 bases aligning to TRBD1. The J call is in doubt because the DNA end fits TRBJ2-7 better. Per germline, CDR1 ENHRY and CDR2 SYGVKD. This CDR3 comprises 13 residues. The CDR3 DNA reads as TGTGCCATCGAGGGGGACAGGGTGTCCGAGCAGTACTTC. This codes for CAIEGDRVSEQYF.

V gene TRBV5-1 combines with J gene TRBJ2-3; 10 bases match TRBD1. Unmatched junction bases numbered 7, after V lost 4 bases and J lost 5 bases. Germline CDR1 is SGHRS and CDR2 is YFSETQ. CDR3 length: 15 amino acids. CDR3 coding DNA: TGCGCCAGCAGCGTTCGACAGGGGGCACGAGATACGCAGTATTTT. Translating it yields CASSVRQGARDTQYF.

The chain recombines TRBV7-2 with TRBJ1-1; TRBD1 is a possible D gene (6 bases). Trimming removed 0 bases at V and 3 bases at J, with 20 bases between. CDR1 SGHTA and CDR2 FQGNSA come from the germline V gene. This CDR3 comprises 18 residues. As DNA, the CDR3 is TGTGCCAGCAGCTTAGCGCCGTCGGGGGCCGGAGGGGACACTGAAGCTTTCTTT. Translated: CASSLAPSGAGGDTEAFF. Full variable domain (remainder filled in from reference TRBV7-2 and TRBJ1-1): GAGVSQSPSNKVTEKGKDVELRCDPISGHTALYWYRQSLGQGLEFLIYFQGNSAPDKSGLPSDRFSAERTGGSVSTLTIQRTQQEDSAVYLCASSLAPSGAGGDTEAFFGQGTRLTVV.

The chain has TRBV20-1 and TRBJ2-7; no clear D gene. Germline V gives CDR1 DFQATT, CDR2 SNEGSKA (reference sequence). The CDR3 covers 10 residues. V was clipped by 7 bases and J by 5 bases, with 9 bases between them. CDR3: CSVQPNEQYF. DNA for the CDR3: TGCAGTGTCCAACCCAACGAGCAGTACTTC.

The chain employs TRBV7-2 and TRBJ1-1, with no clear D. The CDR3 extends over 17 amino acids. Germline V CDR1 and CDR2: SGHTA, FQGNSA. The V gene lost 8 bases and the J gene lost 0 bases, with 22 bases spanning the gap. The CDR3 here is CASPDNRQNLMNTEAFF. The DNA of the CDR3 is TGTGCCAGCCCCGACAATAGGCAGAACCTAATGAACACTGAAGCTTTCTTT.

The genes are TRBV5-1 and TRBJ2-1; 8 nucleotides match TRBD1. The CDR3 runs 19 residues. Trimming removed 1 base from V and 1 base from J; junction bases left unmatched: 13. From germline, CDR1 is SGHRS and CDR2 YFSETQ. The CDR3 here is CASSLRSALDRGSYNEQFF. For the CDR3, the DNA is TGCGCCAGCAGCTTGCGGTCGGCGCTTGACAGGGGTTCCTACAATGAGCAGTTCTTC.

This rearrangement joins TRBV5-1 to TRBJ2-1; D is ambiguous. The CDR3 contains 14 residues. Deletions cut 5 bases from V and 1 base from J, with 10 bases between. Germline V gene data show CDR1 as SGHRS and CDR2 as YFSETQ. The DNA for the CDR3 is TGCGCCAGCAGACACGAGGAGTCCTACAATGAGCAGTTCTTC. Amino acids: CASRHEESYNEQFF.

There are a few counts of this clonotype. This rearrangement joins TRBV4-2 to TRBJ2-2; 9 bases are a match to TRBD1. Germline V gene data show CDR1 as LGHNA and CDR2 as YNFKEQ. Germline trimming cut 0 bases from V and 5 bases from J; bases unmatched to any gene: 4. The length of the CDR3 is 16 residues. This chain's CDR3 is CASSQEQGASTGELFF. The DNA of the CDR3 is TGTGCCAGCAGCCAAGAACAGGGGGCCAGTACCGGGGAGCTGTTTTTT.

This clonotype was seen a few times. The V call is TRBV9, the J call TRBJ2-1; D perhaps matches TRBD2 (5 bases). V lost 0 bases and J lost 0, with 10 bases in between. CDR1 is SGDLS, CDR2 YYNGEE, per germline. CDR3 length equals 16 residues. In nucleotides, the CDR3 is TGTGCCAGCAGCGTAGTCGGGGATGGCTCCTACAATGAGCAGTTCTTC. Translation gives CASSVVGDGSYNEQFF.

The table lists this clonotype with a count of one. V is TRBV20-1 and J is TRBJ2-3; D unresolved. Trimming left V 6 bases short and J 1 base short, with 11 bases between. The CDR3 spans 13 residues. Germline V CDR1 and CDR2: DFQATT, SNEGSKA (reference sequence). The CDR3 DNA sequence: TGCAGTGCAGGTGTGGCTGGCACAGATACGCAGTATTTT. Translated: CSAGVAGTDTQYF.

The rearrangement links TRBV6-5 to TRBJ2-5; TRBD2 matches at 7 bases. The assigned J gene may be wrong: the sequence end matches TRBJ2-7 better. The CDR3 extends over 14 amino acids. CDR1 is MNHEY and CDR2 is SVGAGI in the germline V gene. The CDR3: CASSYGGGIYEQYF. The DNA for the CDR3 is TGTGCCAGCAGTTATGGGGGGGGAATCTACGAGCAGTACTTC.

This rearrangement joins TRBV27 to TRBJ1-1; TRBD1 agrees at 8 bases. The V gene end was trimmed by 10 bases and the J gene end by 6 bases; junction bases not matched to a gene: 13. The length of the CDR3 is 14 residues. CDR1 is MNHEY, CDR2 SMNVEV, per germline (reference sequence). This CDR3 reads CATLWGTGLSEAFF. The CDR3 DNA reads TGTGCCACCCTATGGGGGACAGGTTTATCTGAAGCTTTCTTT.

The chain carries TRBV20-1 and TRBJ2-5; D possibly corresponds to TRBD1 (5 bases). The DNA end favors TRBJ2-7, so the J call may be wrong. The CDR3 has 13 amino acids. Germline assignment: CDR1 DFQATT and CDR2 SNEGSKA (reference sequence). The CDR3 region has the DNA TGCAGTGCTCTTCCCCCGGACATCGACGAGCAGTACTTC. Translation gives CSALPPDIDEQYF.

CDR3 region: CASSETENTEAFF. CDR3 DNA: TGTGCCAGCAGTGAAACCGAGAACACTGAAGCTTTCTTT. The V call is TRBV2, the J call TRBJ1-1; D gene unclear. Germline loops: CDR1 SNHLY, CDR2 FYNNEI. V gave up 2 bases and J gave up 1 base, with 5 bases separating them. The CDR3 contains 13 residues.